This T cell receptor beta chain emerged from a study of blood T cell repertoires in COVID-19. Study-level background: Sites in the United States, Italy and Spain provided acute and convalescent COVID-19 samples.

V was shortened by 1 base and J by 2 bases, with 9 bases between the two germline ends. CDR3 length: 16 amino acids. CDR1 is MGHRA and CDR2 is YSYEKL in the germline V gene. Only a few counts were recorded for this clone. Original methodology: Reference gene primers were amplified, and this amplification served to estimate nucleated cell counts. This table comes from immunoSEQ multiplex PCR, and its TCRdb copy is limited to in-frame clones, with some not included. V and J calls and clone size follow that table, whereas D and trimming were derived from the DNA. The repertoire holds 400,000 or so clones, around 87% seen once, with 3% in the top ten.

Specimen: peripheral blood. The J gene is TRBJ2-6, the V gene TRBV4-1; the D is unclear. This receptor was identified in a human donor in a cohort sampled during active COVID-19. The CDR3 reads CASSQGPQPGANVLTF. For the CDR3, the DNA is TGCGCCAGCAGCCAAGGGCCCCAACCTGGGGCCAACGTCCTGACTTTC.